These T cell receptor beta chains were read from a single sample in a study of T cell repertoires in cytomegalovirus infection. A single record per CDR3 protein comes from TCRdb applying MiXCR to the reads. The sample lists around 280,000 distinct CDR3 sequences; roughly a tenth were seen once. What was sequenced was PBMCs. These TCRs come from a human donor in good health (CMV status not recorded). Some clones in this sample may be carry-over from other donors' samples. The CDR3 runs from the conserved cysteine through the conserved F or W. D genes are given only for firm matches. Size tells how often a clone was seen (once, few, many) or the class of an expanded clone, and some rows leave it out.

d_call	cdr3_length	clone_size	j_call	v_call	cdr3_nt	cdr3_aa
NA	15	few	TRBJ1-2	TRBV6-1	TGTGCCAGCAGTGAAGCTAACACTGGACGGAATGGCTACACCTTC	CASSEANTGRNGYTF
TRBD2	15	many	TRBJ2-5	TRBV7-2	TGTGCCAGCAGCTCGGCCGGGACTAGGGAAGAGACCCAGTACTTC	CASSSAGTREETQYF
NA	12	many	TRBJ1-1	TRBV10-3	TGTGCCATCAGTGTTGAGAACACTGAAGCTTTCTTT	CAISVENTEAFF
NA	12	NA	TRBJ1-1	TRBV3-1	TGTGCCAGCAGCCGGGGGGCCCTTGAAGCTTTCTTT	CASSRGALEAFF
TRBD1	14	many	TRBJ1-2	TRBV7-9	TGTGCCAGCAGCCCACTGGACAGGGCGCCAGGAATCACCTTC	CASSPLDRAPGITF
TRBD1	16	few	TRBJ1-2	TRBV29-1	TGCAGCGTTGTTTTCGCCCTCGGACAGGGGGCGTCGGGCTACACCTTC	CSVVFALGQGASGYTF
NA	14	many	TRBJ1-6	TRBV6-5	TGTGCCAGCAGTTACTCAGGGGAGAATTCACCCCTCCACTTT	CASSYSGENSPLHF
NA	13	many	TRBJ2-5	TRBV5-4	TGTGCCAGCAGCTTGGCTGGCTTCGGGACCCAGTACTTC	CASSLAGFGTQYF
NA	18	NA	TRBJ2-1	TRBV7-9	TGTGCCAGCACCCCCCGCGGCGGGGAGGAGGTTAGGCACAATGAGCAGTTCTTC	CASTPRGGEEVRHNEQFF
NA	14	many	TRBJ1-4	TRBV29-1	TGCAGCGTTAAGGTCGCGGGGGCAAGTGAAAAACTGTTTTTT	CSVKVAGASEKLFF
NA	12	many	TRBJ1-2	TRBV6-1	TGTGCCAGCAATAGGGGGTCTGGTGGCTACACCTTC	CASNRGSGGYTF
NA	13	few	TRBJ2-3	TRBV2	TGTGCCAGCCGCTTGACCGAGACAGATACGCAGTATTTT	CASRLTETDTQYF
NA	17	few	TRBJ1-3	TRBV7-9	TGTGCCAGCAGCCTACGACAGCCCAGTAGCTCTGGAAACACCATATATTTT	CASSLRQPSSSGNTIYF
NA	12	many	TRBJ2-5	TRBV2	TGTGCCAGCAGTGAAACTTGGGAGACCCAGTACTTC	CASSETWETQYF
NA	13	NA	TRBJ1-5	TRBV20-1	TGCAGTGCTAGTAAAACTTCAGGGAGGGCCCAGCATTTT	CSASKTSGRAQHF
NA	17	many	TRBJ1-6	TRBV6-2/TRBV6-3	TGTGCCAGCAACCTTACCCCCTCCGGGACGGCTAATTCACCCCTCCACTTT	CASNLTPSGTANSPLHF
TRBD1	14	many	TRBJ2-3	TRBV7-2	TGTGCCAGCAGCTCCGGACAGGGCACAGATACGCAGTATTTT	CASSSGQGTDTQYF
NA	13	many	TRBJ2-5	TRBV5-1	TGCGCCAGCAGCTCCGAGGGGCCTCGAACCCAGTACTTC	CASSSEGPRTQYF
TRBD2	16	NA	TRBJ2-3	TRBV14	TGTGCCAGCAGCCAAGTAGCGGGGGGGACCTGGGATACGCAGTATTTT	CASSQVAGGTWDTQYF
TRBD1	15	many	TRBJ2-3	TRBV27	TGTGCCAGCAGTCTCGGACAGGGGAGGGGAGATACGCAGTATTTT	CASSLGQGRGDTQYF
NA	14	many	TRBJ2-3	TRBV10-3	TGTGCCATCAGTGAGTCCCAGACGTCGGATACGCAGTATTTT	CAISESQTSDTQYF
NA	19	many	TRBJ2-1	TRBV7-6	TGTGCCAGCAGCTTAATCGATCGCGGGGGCCGGAGCTCCTACAATGAGCAGTTCTTC	CASSLIDRGGRSSYNEQFF
NA	11	many	TRBJ1-4	TRBV28	TGTGCCAGCATCGGGACGCGAAAACTGTTTTTT	CASIGTRKLFF
TRBD1	14	many	TRBJ1-1	TRBV6-2/TRBV6-3	TGTGCCAGCATCCGGGACAGGGGGAACACTGAAGCTTTCTTT	CASIRDRGNTEAFF